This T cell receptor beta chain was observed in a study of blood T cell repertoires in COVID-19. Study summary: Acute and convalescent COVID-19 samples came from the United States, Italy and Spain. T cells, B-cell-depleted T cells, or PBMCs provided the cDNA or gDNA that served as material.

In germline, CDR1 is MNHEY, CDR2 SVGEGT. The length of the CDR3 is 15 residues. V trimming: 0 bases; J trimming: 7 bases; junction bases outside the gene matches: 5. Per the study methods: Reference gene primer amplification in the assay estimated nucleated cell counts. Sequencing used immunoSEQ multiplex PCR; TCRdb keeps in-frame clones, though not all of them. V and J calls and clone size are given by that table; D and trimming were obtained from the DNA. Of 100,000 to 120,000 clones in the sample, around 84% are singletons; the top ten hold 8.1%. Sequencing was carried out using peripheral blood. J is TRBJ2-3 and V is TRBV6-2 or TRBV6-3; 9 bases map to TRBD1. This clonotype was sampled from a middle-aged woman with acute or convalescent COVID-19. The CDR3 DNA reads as TGTGCCAGCAGTTACTCCGGGACAGGGCAGTATACGCAGTATTTT. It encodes CASSYSGTGQYTQYF.